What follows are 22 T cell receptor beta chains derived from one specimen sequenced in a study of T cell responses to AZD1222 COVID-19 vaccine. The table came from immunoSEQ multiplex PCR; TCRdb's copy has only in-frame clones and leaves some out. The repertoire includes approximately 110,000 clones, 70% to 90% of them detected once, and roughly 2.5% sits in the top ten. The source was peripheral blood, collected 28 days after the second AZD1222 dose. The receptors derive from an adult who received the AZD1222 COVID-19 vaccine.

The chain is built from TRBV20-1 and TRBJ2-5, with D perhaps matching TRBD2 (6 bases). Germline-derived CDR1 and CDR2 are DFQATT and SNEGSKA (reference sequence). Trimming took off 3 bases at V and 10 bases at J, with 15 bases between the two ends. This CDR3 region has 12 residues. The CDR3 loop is CSASPAGRGQYF. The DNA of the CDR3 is TGCAGTGCTAGTCCAGCGGGTCGAGGCCAGTACTTC.

The CDR3 is CASSLKGLRYNEQFF. The DNA of the CDR3 is TGTGCCAGCAGCTTGAAGGGACTTCGTTACAATGAGCAGTTCTTC. The chain couples TRBV5-4 to TRBJ2-1, with D tentatively TRBD2 (6 bases). Per the germline V gene, CDR1 is SGHNT and CDR2 is YYREEE (reference sequence). CDR3 size: 15 residues. Between the trimmed V and J ends, which lost 1 base and 4 bases, there was a span of 12 bases.

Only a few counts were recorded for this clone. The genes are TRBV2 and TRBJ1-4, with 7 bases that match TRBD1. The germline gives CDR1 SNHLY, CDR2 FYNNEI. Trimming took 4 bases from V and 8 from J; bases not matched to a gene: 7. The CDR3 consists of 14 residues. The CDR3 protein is CASSARGFLEKLFF. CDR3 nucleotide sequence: TGTGCCAGCAGTGCCAGGGGGTTCCTCGAAAAACTGTTTTTT.

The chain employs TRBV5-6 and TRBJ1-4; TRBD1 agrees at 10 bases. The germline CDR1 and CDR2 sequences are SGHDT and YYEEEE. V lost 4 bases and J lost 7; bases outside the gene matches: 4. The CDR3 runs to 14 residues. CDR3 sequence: CASSRQGAGEKLFF. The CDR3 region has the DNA TGTGCCAGCAGCCGACAGGGGGCGGGTGAAAAACTGTTTTTT.

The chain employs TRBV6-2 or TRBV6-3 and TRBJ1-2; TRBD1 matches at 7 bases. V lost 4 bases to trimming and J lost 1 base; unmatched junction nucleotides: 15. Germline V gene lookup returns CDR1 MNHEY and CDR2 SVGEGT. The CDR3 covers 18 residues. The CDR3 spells CASSSTFPTGSGNYGYTF. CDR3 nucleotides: TGTGCCAGCAGTTCAACTTTTCCGACAGGGAGCGGTAACTATGGCTACACCTTC.

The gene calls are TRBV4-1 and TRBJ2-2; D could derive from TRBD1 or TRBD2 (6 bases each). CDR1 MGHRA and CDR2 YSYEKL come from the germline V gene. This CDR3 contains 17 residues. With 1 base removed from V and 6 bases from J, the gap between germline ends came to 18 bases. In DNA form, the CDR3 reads TGCGCCAGCAGCCAAGGGGGAGGCAGGGGCGGGGCCGGGGAGCTGTTTTTT. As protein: CASSQGGGRGGAGELFF.

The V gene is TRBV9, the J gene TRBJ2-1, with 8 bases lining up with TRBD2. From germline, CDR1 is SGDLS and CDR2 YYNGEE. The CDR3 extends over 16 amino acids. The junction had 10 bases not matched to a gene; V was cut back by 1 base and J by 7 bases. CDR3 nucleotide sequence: TGTGCCAGCAGCGTAAGTTTTAGTACGGGGGGGAATGAGCAGTTCTTC. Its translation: CASSVSFSTGGNEQFF.

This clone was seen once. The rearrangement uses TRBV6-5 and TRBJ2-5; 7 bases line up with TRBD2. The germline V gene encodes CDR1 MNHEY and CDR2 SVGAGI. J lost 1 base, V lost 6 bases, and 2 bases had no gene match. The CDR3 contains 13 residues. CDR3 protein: CASRKRGQETQYF. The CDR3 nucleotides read TGTGCCAGCAGGAAGCGGGGCCAAGAGACCCAGTACTTC.

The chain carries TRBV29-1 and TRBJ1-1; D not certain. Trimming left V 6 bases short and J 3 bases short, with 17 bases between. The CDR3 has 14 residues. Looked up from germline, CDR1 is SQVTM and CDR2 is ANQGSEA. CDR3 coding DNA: TGCAGCGTCACGGTCTCTTTCGGAGACACTGAAGCTTTCTTT. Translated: CSVTVSFGDTEAFF.

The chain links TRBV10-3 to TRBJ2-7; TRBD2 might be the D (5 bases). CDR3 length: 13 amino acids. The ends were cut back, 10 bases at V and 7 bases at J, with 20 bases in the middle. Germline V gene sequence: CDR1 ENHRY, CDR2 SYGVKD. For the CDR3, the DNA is TGTGCCACCCTAACGGGATCGAGTCGAGAGCAGTACTTC. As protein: CATLTGSSREQYF.

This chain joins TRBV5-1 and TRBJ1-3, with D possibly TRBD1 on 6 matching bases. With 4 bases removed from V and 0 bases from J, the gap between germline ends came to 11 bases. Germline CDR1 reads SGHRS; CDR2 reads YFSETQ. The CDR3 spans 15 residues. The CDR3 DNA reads TGCGCCAGCAGCCAGTGGGACAACTCTGGAAACACCATATATTTT. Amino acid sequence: CASSQWDNSGNTIYF.

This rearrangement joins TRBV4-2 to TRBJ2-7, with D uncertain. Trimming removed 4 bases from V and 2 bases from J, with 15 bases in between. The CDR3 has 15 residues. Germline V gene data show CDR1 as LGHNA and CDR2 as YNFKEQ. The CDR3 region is CASSPPRNPAYEQYF. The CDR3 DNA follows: TGTGCCAGCAGCCCTCCCCGTAACCCAGCCTACGAGCAGTACTTC.

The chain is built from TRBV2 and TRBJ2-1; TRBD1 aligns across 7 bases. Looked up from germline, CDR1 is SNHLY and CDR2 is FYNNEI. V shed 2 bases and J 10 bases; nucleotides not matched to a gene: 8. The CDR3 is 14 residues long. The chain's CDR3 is CASSEQGDSGEQFF. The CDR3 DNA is TGTGCCAGCAGTGAACAGGGGGATTCAGGAGAGCAGTTCTTC.

CDR3 in DNA: TGTGCCAGCAGTGAAACAGGGGCGCGGGGAGATACGCAGTATTTT. Translated, it gives CASSETGARGDTQYF. The chain is built from TRBV6-1 and TRBJ2-3, with D perhaps TRBD1 (7 bases). V lost 2 bases and J lost 5, with 14 bases in between. The length of the CDR3 is 15 residues. Germline CDR1 reads MNHNS; CDR2 reads SASEGT.

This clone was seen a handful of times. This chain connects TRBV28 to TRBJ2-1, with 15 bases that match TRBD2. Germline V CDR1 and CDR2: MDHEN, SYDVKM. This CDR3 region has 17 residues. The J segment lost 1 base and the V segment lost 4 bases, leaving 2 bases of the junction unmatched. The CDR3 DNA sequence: TGTGCCAGCAGTTCCGGGACTAGCGGGAGGTCCTACAATGAGCAGTTCTTC. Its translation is CASSSGTSGRSYNEQFF. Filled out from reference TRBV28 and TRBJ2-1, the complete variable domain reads DVKVTQSSRYLVKRTGEKVFLECVQDMDHENMFWYRQDPGLGLRLIYFSYDVKMKEKGDIPEGYSVSREKKERFSLILESASTNQTSMYLCASSSGTSGRSYNEQFFGPGTRLTVL.

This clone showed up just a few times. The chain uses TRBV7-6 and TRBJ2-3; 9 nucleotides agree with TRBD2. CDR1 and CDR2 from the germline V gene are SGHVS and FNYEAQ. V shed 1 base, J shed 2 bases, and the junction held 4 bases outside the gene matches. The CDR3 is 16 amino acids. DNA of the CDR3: TGTGCCAGCAGCTTAGGTCTAGCGGGATCCACAGATACGCAGTATTTT. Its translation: CASSLGLAGSTDTQYF.

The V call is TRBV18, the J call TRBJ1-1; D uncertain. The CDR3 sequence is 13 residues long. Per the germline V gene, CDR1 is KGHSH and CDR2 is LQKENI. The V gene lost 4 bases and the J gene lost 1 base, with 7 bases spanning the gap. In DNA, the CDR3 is TGTGCCAGCTCACAAATCGGGAACACTGAAGCTTTCTTT. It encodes CASSQIGNTEAFF.

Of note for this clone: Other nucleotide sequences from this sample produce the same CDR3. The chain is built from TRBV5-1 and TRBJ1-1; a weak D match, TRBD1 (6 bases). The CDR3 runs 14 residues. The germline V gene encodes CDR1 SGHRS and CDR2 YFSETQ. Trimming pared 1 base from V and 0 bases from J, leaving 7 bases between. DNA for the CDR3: TGCGCCAGCAGCTTGACAGGGATGAACACTGAAGCTTTCTTT. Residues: CASSLTGMNTEAFF.

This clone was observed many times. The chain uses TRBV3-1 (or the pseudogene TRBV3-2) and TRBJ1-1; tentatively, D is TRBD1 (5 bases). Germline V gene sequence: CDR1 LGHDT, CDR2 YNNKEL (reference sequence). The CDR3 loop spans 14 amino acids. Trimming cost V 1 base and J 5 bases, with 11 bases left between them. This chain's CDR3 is CASSQGQIETEAFF. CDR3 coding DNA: TGTGCCAGCAGCCAAGGACAGATTGAAACTGAAGCTTTCTTT.

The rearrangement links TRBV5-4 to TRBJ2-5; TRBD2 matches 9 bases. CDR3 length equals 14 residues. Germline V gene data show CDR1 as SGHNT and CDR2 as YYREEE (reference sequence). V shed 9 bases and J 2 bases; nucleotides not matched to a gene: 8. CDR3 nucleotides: TGTGCCACCACGCTTGCGGGAGGGCAAGAGACCCAGTACTTC. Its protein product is CATTLAGGQETQYF.

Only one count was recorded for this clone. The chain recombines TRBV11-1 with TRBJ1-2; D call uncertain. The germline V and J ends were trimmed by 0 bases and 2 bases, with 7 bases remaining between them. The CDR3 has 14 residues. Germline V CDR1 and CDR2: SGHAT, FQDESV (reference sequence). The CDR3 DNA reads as TGTGCCAGCAGCTTAGCACCGGAAAACTATGGCTACACCTTC. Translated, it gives CASSLAPENYGYTF. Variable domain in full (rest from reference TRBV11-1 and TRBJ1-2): EAEVAQSPRYKITEKSQAVAFWCDPISGHATLYWYRQILGQGPELLVQFQDESVVDDSQLPKDRFSAERLKGVDSTLKIQPAELGDSAMYLCASSLAPENYGYTFGSGTRLTVV.

CDR3 nucleotide sequence: TGTGCCACCAGTGATAGCCCCCAAGAGACCCAGTACTTC. It is translated as CATSDSPQETQYF. The gene calls are TRBV24-1 and TRBJ2-5; D uncertain. Germline assignment: CDR1 KGHDR and CDR2 SFDVKD. This CDR3 has 13 amino acids. Trimming pared 3 bases from V and 1 base from J, leaving 5 bases between.